This entry lists 23 T cell receptor beta chains sequenced from one sample in a study of molecular identifiers for immune sequencing clone quantification. TCRdb reanalysed the PCR reads using MiXCR and keeps one entry per CDR3 protein. The sample consists of 97,000 or so distinct CDR3 sequences, 30% to 35% of them appearing once. Sequences were obtained from naive CD8+ T cells from blood, with Jurkat cell RNA spiked in. Subset given: FACS-sorted CD8+CD4-CCR7+CD45RA+ naive T cells. The source of these receptors is a human donor in good health. Some libraries in this study had Jurkat cell RNA spiked in.

V usage is TRBV3-1 and J usage is TRBJ1-5; D possibly corresponds to TRBD1 (6 bases). V dropped 1 base and J dropped 5 bases, with 9 bases sitting between them. Germline-derived CDR1 and CDR2 are LGHDT and YNNKEL (reference sequence). CDR3 length equals 14 residues. The DNA of the CDR3 is TGTGCCAGCAGCCAAGGGGGGGGCGATCAGCCCCAGCATTTT. It translates to CASSQGGGDQPQHF.

Of note for this clonotype: A much larger clone is a single base away; this may be a read error. A read error is likely, as this CDR3 ends without the conserved phenylalanine or tryptophan. The chain carries TRBV7-3 and TRBJ2-1; D uncertain. V was shortened by 1 base and J by 2 bases, with 6 bases between the two germline ends. CDR3 length equals 14 residues. Germline V gene data show CDR1 as SGHTA and CDR2 as FQGTGA. The CDR3 DNA reads as TGTGCCAGCAGCTTAATTGGGCCCTACAATGAGCAGTTCTCC. This gives the protein CASSLIGPYNEQFS.

The chain carries TRBV28 and TRBJ1-1, with D tentatively TRBD1 (6 bases). This CDR3 is 16 amino acids long. V shed 6 bases and J shed 0 bases, with 17 bases lying between them. Germline CDR1 reads MDHEN; CDR2 reads SYDVKM. CDR3 bases: TGTGCCAGCAGGCTACACCCGACAGGCATGAACACTGAAGCTTTCTTT. As protein: CASRLHPTGMNTEAFF.

This clonotype turned up a few times. CDR3 bases: TGTGCCAGCAGTGAGTCGGCTAGCTACGAGCAGTACTTC. Its protein product is CASSESASYEQYF. The chain is built from TRBV2 and TRBJ2-7; no reliable D call. This CDR3 region has 13 residues. The germline V gene encodes CDR1 SNHLY and CDR2 FYNNEI. Trimming stripped 3 bases from V and 3 bases from J, with 9 bases between.

This clonotype was counted a few times. The chain links TRBV6-1 to TRBJ2-7, with TRBD1 identical over 8 bases. The V gene's germline CDR1 is MNHNS and CDR2 SASEGT. The CDR3 runs 14 residues. Trimming cost V 6 bases and J 2 bases; bases outside gene matches: 6. CDR3 loop: CASSGQGLAYEQYF. Written as DNA, the CDR3 is TGTGCCAGCAGCGGACAGGGACTGGCCTACGAGCAGTACTTC.

This clonotype was found a few times. This chain joins TRBV5-6 and TRBJ2-2; D is possibly TRBD1 or TRBD2 (5 bases each). The ends were cut back, 4 bases at V and 1 base at J, with 11 bases in the middle. This CDR3 spans 15 amino acids. Germline V lookup: CDR1 SGHDT, CDR2 YYEEEE. CDR3 coding DNA: TGTGCCAGCAGCCCCGGGACCCAGAACACCGGGGAGCTGTTTTTT. This codes for CASSPGTQNTGELFF.

The chain links TRBV19 to TRBJ2-7; possibly TRBD1 for D (5 bases). Looked up from germline, CDR1 is LNHDA and CDR2 is SQIVND (reference sequence). The CDR3 sequence is 14 residues long. Between the trimmed V and J ends, which lost 3 bases and 5 bases, there was a span of 14 bases. The CDR3: CASSIGQGFNEQYF. The DNA of the CDR3 is TGTGCCAGTAGTATTGGGCAGGGATTCAACGAGCAGTACTTC.

This clonotype was seen many times. The V gene is TRBV5-1, the J gene TRBJ2-3; 8 positions match TRBD2. The V gene end was trimmed by 1 base and the J gene end by 2 bases; junction bases not matched to a gene: 9. The germline gives CDR1 SGHRS, CDR2 YFSETQ. The CDR3 runs to 17 residues. The CDR3 sequence is CASSLYEAGVNTDTQYF. CDR3 nucleotide sequence: TGCGCCAGCAGCTTGTACGAAGCGGGAGTAAACACAGATACGCAGTATTTT.

This clonotype has just a few counts. This chain joins TRBV7-9 and TRBJ1-1; no firm D call. The CDR3 runs 13 residues. Looked up from germline, CDR1 is SEHNR and CDR2 is FQNEAQ (reference sequence). Between the trimmed V and J ends, which lost 5 bases and 2 bases, there was a span of 9 bases. CDR3 bases: TGTGCCAGCAGCCCCCGGGTAAACACTGAAGCTTTCTTT. Its protein product is CASSPRVNTEAFF.

The V call is TRBV9, the J call TRBJ1-1; perhaps TRBD1 as D (6 bases). Germline V gene lookup returns CDR1 SGDLS and CDR2 YYNGEE. Trimming removed 8 bases at V and 1 base at J, with 9 bases between. The CDR3 length is 12 residues. As DNA, the CDR3 is TGTGCCAGTGGCAGGGGGAACACTGAAGCTTTCTTT. Protein: CASGRGNTEAFF.

Points on this clonotype: A read error is possible here, since a much larger clone lies one base away. The chain is built from TRBV7-2 and TRBJ2-7; perhaps TRBD1 as D (5 bases). CDR3 length: 15 amino acids. V was cut by 9 bases and J by 5 bases, with 23 bases left in between. In germline, CDR1 is SGHTA, CDR2 FQGNSA. This CDR3 reads CARSPILGRVNEQYF. CDR3 nucleotide sequence: TGTGCCAGAAGCCCAATCTTGGGCAGGGTGAACGAGCAGTACTTC. The full variable domain, with the rest looked up from reference TRBV7-2 and TRBJ2-7, is GAGVSQSPSNKVTEKGKDVELRCDPISGHTALYWYRQSLGQGLEFLIYFQGNSAPDKSGLPSDRFSAERTGGSVSTLTIQRTQQEDSAVYLCARSPILGRVNEQYFGPGTRLTVT.

This clonotype has at least ten counts. The DNA for the CDR3 is TGTGCCAGCAGCTTACGTGGAGGTGGGGCCAACGTCCTGACTTTC. It is translated as CASSLRGGGANVLTF. V is TRBV13 and J is TRBJ2-6; a weak D match, TRBD2 (5 bases). The germline gives CDR1 PRHDT, CDR2 FYEKMQ (reference sequence). Trimming stripped 2 bases from V and 3 bases from J, with 8 bases between. This CDR3 has 15 residues.

About this clonotype itself: One base away lies a much larger clone, so this may be a sequencing read error. The chain recombines TRBV7-9 with TRBJ1-1; D is possibly TRBD1 (5 bases). Per germline, CDR1 SEHNR and CDR2 FQNEAQ (reference sequence). Trimming took off 4 bases at V and 6 bases at J, with 18 bases between the two ends. The CDR3 totals 15 residues. CDR3: CASSSQTAMKAEAFF. DNA of the CDR3: TGTGCCAGCAGCTCACAGACAGCTATGAAGGCTGAAGCTTTCTTT.

The chain joins TRBV7-8 to TRBJ2-7; possibly TRBD1 or TRBD2 for D (5 bases each). Germline V gene data show CDR1 as SGHVS and CDR2 as FQNEAQ. This CDR3 is built from 14 residues. V lost 5 bases, J lost 5 bases, and 16 bases lay in between. CDR3 nucleotide sequence: TGTGCCAGCAGCATATTTGGGGGAGAAGACGAGCAGTACTTC. Its translation: CASSIFGGEDEQYF.

This chain links TRBV28 with TRBJ2-7; 9 nucleotides align to TRBD2. J gave up 3 bases and V 2 bases, and 5 bases lay outside the gene matches. Per germline, CDR1 MDHEN and CDR2 SYDVKM. This CDR3 is 15 amino acids long. The CDR3 is CASSLIAGVNYEQYF. The CDR3 DNA is TGTGCCAGCAGTTTAATAGCGGGAGTAAACTACGAGCAGTACTTC.

This clonotype came up many times. CDR3 sequence reads: CASSIGEGSEQYF. The CDR3 DNA reads TGTGCCAGTAGTATCGGTGAGGGCTCCGAGCAGTACTTC. The genes are TRBV19 and TRBJ2-7, with D possibly matching TRBD2 (5 bases). Looked up from germline, CDR1 is LNHDA and CDR2 is SQIVND (reference sequence). The CDR3 loop spans 13 amino acids. V lost 3 bases, J lost 6 bases, and 12 bases lay in between.

This clonotype rates as large. The chain has TRBV20-1 and TRBJ2-1; possibly TRBD2 for D (5 bases). The germline V gene has CDR1 DFQATT and CDR2 SNEGSKA (reference sequence). V lost 6 bases to trimming and J lost 4 bases, with 10 bases between them. The CDR3 runs to 12 residues. Written as DNA, the CDR3 is TGCAGTGCCCCCGGGGAATACAATGAGCAGTTCTTC. It codes for CSAPGEYNEQFF.

This clonotype was seen a handful of times. The chain carries TRBV9 and TRBJ1-1, with TRBD1 matching 9 bases. With V trimmed by 3 bases and J by 4 bases, 10 bases remained unmatched. The CDR3 consists of 16 residues. Germline V gives CDR1 SGDLS, CDR2 YYNGEE. CDR3 nucleotide sequence: TGTGCCAGCAGCGGAGCCCCTGACAGGGGGGGCACTGAAGCTTTCTTT. This sequence encodes CASSGAPDRGGTEAFF.

This clonotype was seen ten or more times. The chain joins TRBV5-4 to TRBJ1-5, with D hard to call. The CDR3 extends over 17 amino acids. Germline CDR1 is SGHNT and CDR2 is YYREEE (reference sequence). V was trimmed by 0 bases and J by 0 bases, leaving 13 bases between them. The CDR3 DNA is TGTGCCAGCAGCTTGGTGAACCCCGCAGGTAGCAATCAGCCCCAGCATTTT. Translated: CASSLVNPAGSNQPQHF.

On this clonotype itself: A read error may explain this, as a much larger clone is one base away. DNA of the CDR3: TGTGCCAGCCGTCAGGGGACCTTGGATCAGCCCCTGCATTTT. Its protein is CASRQGTLDQPLHF. The chain links TRBV6-6 to TRBJ1-5, with D tentatively TRBD1 (6 bases). The CDR3 is 14 residues long. Germline CDR1 and CDR2: MNHNY and SVGAGI (reference sequence).

On this clonotype: A much larger clone differs by one base, so this may be a read error. The chain uses TRBV7-6 and TRBJ2-6; the D is unclear. The CDR3 spans 17 residues. Germline CDR1 and CDR2: SGHVS and FNYEAQ. The CDR3 reads CDSSPLPGLSGANVLTF. In DNA form, the CDR3 reads TGTGACAGCAGCCCATTGCCAGGCTTATCTGGGGCCAACGTCCTGACTTTC.

Comment on this clonotype: One end of the junction does not line up with germline, which may come from a read error. The CDR3 sequence is CASSEDSVDTLYF. The CDR3 region has the DNA TGTGCCAGCAGCGAGGACAGTGTGGATACGCTGTATTTT. The V gene is TRBV9, the J gene TRBJ2-3, with a tentative D call TRBD1 (6 bases). CDR3 length: 13 amino acids. Germline assignment: CDR1 SGDLS and CDR2 YYNGEE.

This clonotype was observed a handful of times. J is TRBJ2-6 and V is TRBV13; D unclear. In germline, CDR1 is PRHDT, CDR2 FYEKMQ (reference sequence). Trimming took 0 bases from V and 0 from J, leaving 6 bases between them. The CDR3 has 16 amino acids. CDR3 DNA sequence: TGTGCCAGCAGCTTAGGGGTTGCCTCTGGGGCCAACGTCCTGACTTTC. Protein product: CASSLGVASGANVLTF.